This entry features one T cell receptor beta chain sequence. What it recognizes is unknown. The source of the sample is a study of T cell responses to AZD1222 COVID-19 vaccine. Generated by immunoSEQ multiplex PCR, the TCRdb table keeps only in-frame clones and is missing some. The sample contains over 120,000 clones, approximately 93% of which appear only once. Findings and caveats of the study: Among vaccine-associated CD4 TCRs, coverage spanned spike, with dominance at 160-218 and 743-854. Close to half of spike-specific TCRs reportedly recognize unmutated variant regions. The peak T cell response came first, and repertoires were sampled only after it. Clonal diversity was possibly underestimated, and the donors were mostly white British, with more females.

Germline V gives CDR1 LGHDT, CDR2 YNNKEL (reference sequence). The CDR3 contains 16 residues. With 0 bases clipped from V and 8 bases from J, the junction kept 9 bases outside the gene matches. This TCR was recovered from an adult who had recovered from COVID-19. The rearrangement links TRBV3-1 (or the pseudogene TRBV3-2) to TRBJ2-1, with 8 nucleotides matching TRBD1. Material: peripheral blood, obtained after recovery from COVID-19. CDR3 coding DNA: TGTGCCAGCAGCCAAGACTGGGCAGGGGGCTCGGATGAGCAGTTCTTC. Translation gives CASSQDWAGGSDEQFF.